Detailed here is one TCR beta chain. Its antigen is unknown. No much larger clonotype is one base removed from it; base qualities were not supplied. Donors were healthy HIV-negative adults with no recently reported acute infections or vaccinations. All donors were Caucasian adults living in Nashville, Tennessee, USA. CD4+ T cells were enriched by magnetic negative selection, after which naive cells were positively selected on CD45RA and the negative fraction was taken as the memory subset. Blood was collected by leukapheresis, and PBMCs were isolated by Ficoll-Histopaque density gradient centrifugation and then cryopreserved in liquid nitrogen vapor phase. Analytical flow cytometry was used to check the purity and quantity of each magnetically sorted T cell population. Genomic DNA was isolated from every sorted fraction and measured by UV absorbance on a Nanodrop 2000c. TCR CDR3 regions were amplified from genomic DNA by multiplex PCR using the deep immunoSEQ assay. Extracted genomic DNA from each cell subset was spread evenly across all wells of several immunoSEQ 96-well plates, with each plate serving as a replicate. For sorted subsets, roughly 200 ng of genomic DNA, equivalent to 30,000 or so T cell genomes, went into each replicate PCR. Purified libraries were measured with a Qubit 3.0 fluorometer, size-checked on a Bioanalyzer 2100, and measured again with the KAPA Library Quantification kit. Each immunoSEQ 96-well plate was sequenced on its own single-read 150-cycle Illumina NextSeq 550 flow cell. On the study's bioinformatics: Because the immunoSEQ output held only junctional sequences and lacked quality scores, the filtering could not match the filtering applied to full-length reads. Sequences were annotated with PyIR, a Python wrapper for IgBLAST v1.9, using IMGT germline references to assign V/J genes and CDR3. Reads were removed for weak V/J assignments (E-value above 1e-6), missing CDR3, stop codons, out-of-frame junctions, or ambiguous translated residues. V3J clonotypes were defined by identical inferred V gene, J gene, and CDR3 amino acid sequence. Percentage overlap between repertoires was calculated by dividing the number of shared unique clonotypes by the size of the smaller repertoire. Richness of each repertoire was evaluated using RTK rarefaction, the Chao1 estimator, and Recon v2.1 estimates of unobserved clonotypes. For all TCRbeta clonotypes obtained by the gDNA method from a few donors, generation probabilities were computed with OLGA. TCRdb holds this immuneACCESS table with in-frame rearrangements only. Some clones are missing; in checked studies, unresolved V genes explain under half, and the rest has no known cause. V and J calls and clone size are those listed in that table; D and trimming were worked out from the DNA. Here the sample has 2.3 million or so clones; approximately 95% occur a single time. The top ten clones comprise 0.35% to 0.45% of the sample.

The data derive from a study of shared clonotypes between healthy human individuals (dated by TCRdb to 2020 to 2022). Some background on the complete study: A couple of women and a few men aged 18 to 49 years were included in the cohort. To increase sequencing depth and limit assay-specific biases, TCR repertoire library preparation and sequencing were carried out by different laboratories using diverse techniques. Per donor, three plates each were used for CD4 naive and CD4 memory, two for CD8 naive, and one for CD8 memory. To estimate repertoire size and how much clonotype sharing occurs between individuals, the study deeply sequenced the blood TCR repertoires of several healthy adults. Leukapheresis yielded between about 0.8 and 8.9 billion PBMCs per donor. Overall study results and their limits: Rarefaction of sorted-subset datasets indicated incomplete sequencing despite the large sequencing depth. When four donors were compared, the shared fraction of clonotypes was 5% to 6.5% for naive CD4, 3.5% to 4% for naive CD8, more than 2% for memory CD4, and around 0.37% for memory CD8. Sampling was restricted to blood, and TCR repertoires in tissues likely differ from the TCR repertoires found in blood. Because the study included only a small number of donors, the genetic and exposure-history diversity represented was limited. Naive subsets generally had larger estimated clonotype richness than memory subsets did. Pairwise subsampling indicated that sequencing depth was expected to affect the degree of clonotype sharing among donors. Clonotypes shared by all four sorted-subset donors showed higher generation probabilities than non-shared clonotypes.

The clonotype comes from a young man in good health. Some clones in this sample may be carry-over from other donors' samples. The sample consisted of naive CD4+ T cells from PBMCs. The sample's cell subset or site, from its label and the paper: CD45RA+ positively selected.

The CDR3 has the sequence CASSPHGQGFGNTIYF. In nucleotide form, the sequence is TGTGCCAGCAGCCCCCACGGACAGGGCTTTGGAAACACCATATATTTT. The chain links TRBV9 with TRBJ1-3, and 8 junction bases match TRBD1. From a lookup of the germline V gene, CDR1 and CDR2 are SGDLS and YYNGEE. From V the trimming removes 4 bases and from J it removes 3 bases, while the gene matches leave 9 bases of the junction unaccounted for. The CDR3, cysteine through phenylalanine, is 16 amino acids long. The DNA shown is the 48-base CDR3, in frame from base 1.